The present T cell receptor beta chain was sequenced within a study of cytomegalovirus exposure and HLA in healthy donors. The PCR was carried out with 60 Vbeta primers and 13 Jbeta primers. TCRdb's copy holds only in-frame clones and misses some; the assay was immunoSEQ multiplex PCR. The table has 150,000 to 200,000 clones, 84% seen once. This clone was counted a single time. The antigen is undetermined. General study results and limits: Cytomegalovirus-associated TCR beta chains were listed, numbering more than 150. Earlier results showed most TCR beta V segments being productive about 90% or about 30% of the time.

There are 15 residues in the CDR3. The junction had 7 bases not matched to a gene; V was cut back by 6 bases and J by 5 bases. Germline values: CDR1 MNHNY, CDR2 SVGAGI (reference sequence). J is TRBJ2-1 and V is TRBV6-6, with TRBD2 identical over 10 bases. Sequencing was carried out using PBMCs. This clonotype was sampled from a man between 45 and 60 years old in good health and CMV-seropositive. The CDR3 DNA follows: TGTGCCAGCAGCCCGGGACTAGCGCCTAACAATGAGCAGTTCTTC. Protein: CASSPGLAPNNEQFF.